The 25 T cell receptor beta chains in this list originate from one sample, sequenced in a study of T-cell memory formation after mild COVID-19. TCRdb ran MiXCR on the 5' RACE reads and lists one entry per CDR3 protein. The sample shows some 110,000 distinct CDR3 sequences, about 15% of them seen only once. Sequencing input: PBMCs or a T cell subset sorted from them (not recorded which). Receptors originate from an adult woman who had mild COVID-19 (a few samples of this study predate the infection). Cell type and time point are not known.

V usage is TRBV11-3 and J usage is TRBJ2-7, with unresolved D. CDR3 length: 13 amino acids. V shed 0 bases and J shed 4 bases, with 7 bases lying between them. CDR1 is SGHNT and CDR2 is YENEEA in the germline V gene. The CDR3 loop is CASSLDGGYEQYF. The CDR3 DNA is TGTGCCAGCAGCTTAGACGGTGGTTACGAGCAGTACTTC.

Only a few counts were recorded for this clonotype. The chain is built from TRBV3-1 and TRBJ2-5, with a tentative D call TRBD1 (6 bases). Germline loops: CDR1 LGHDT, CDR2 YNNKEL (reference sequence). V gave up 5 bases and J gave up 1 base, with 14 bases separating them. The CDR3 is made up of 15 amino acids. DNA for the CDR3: TGTGCCAGCAGCGGGCGGACAGCCCTCCAAGAGACCCAGTACTTC. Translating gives CASSGRTALQETQYF.

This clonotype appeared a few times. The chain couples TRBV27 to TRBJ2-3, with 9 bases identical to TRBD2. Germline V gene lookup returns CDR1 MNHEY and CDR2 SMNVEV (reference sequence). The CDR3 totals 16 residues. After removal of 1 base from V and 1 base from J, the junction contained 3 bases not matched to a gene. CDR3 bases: TGTGCCAGCAGTTTATTTCCTAGCGGGGGCACAGATACGCAGTATTTT. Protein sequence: CASSLFPSGGTDTQYF.

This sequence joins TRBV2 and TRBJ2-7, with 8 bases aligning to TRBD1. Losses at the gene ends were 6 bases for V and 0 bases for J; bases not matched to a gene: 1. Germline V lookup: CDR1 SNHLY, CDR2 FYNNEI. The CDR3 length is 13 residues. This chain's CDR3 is CASSGTGSYEQYF. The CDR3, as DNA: TGTGCCAGCAGCGGGACAGGCTCCTACGAGCAGTACTTC.

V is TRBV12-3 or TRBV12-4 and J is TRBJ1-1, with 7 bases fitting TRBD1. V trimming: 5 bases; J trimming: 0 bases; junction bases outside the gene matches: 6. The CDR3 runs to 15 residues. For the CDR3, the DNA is TGTGCCAGCAGTGCCGTGGACAGGATGAACACTGAAGCTTTCTTT. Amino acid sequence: CASSAVDRMNTEAFF.

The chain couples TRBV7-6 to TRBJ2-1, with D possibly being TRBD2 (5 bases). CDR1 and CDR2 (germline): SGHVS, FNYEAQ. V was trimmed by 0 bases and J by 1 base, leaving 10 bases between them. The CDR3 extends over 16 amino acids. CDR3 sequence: CASSLADSPSYNEQFF. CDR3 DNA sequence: TGTGCCAGCAGCTTAGCGGACTCCCCTTCCTACAATGAGCAGTTCTTC.

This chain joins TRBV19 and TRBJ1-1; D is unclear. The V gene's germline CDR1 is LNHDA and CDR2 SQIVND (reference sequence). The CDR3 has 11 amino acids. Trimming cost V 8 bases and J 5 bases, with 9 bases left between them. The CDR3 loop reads CASLGWTEAFF. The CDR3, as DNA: TGTGCCAGTCTGGGTTGGACTGAAGCTTTCTTT.

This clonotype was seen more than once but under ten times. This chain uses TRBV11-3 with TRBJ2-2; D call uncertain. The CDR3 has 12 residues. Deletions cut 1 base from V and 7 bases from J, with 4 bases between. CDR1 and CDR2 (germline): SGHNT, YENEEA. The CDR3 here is CASSLGYGELFF. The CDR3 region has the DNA TGTGCCAGCAGCTTAGGGTACGGGGAGCTGTTTTTT.

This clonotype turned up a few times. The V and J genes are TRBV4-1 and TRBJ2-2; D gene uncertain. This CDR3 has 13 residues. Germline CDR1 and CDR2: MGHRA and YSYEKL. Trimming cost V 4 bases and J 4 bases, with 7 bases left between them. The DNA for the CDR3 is TGCGCCAGCAGCCCTCCAGGCACCGGGGAGCTGTTTTTT. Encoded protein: CASSPPGTGELFF.

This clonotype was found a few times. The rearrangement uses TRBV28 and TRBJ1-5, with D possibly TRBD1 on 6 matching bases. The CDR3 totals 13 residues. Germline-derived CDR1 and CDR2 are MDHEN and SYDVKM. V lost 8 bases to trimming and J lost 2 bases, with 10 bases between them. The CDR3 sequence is CASEGGGNQPQHF. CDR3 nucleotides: TGTGCCAGCGAGGGGGGTGGCAATCAGCCCCAGCATTTT. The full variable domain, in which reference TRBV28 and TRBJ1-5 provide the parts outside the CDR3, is DVKVTQSSRYLVKRTGEKVFLECVQDMDHENMFWYRQDPGLGLRLIYFSYDVKMKEKGDIPEGYSVSREKKERFSLILESASTNQTSMYLCASEGGGNQPQHFGDGTRLSIL.

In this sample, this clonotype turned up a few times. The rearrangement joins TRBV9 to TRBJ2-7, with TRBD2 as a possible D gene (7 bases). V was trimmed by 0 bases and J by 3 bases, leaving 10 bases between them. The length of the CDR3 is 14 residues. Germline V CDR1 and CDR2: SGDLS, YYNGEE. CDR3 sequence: CASSVGEGHYEQYF. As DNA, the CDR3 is TGTGCCAGCAGCGTAGGGGAGGGACACTACGAGCAGTACTTC. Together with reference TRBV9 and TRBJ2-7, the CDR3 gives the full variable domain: DSGVTQTPKHLITATGQRVTLRCSPRSGDLSVYWYQQSLDQGLQFLIQYYNGEERAKGNILERFSAQQFPDLHSELNLSSLELGDSALYFCASSVGEGHYEQYFGPGTRLTVT.

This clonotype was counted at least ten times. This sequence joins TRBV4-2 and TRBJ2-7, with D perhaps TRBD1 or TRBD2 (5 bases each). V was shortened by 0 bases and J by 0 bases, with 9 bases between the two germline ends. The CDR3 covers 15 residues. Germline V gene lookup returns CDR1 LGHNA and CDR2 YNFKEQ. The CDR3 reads CASSQEFGASYEQYF. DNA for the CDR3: TGTGCCAGCAGCCAAGAATTCGGGGCCTCCTACGAGCAGTACTTC.

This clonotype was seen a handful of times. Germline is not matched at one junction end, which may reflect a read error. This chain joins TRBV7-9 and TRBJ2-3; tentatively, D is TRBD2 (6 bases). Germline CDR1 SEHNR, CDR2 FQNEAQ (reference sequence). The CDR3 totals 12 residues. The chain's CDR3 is CASSSNPGEQGF. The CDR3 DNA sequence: TGTGCCAGCAGCTCCAACCCGGGGGAGCAAGGTTTT.

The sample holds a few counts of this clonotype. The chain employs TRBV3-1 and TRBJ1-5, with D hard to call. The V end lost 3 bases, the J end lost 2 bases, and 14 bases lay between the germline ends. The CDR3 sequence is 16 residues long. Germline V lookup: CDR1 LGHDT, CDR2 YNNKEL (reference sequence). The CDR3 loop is CASSQAEGSGNQPQHF. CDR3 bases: TGTGCCAGCAGCCAGGCTGAGGGTTCAGGCAATCAGCCCCAGCATTTT. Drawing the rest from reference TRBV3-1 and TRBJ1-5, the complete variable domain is DTAVSQTPKYLVTQMGNDKSIKCEQNLGHDTMYWYKQDSKKFLKIMFSYNNKELIINETVPNRFSPKSPDKAHLNLHINSLELGDSAVYFCASSQAEGSGNQPQHFGDGTRLSIL.

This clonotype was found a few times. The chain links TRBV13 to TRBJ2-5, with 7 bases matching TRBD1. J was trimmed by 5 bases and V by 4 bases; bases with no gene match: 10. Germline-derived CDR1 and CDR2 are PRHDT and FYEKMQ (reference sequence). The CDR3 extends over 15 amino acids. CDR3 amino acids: CASSSPSDRWETQYF. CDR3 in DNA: TGTGCCAGCAGCTCCCCTTCGGACAGGTGGGAGACCCAGTACTTC.

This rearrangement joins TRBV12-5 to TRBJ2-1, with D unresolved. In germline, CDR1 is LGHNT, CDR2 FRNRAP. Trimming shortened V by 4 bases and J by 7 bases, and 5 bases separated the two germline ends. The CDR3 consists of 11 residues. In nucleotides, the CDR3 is TGTGCTAGTGGTTCGACGAATGAGCAGTTCTTC. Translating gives CASGSTNEQFF.

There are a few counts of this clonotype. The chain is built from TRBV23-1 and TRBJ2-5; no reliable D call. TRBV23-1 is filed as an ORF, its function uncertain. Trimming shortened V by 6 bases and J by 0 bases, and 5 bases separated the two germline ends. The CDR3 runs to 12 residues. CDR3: CASRGYQETQYF. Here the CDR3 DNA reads TGCGCCAGCAGGGGGTACCAAGAGACCCAGTACTTC.

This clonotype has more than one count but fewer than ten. CDR3 in amino acids: CASSLVVETQYF. The CDR3 DNA sequence: TGTGCCAGCAGCTTAGTCGTAGAGACCCAGTACTTC. This chain links TRBV7-2 with TRBJ2-5; D call uncertain. The CDR3 has 12 amino acids. The germline V gene encodes CDR1 SGHTA and CDR2 FQGNSA. The V gene lost 1 base and the J gene lost 4 bases, with 4 bases spanning the gap.

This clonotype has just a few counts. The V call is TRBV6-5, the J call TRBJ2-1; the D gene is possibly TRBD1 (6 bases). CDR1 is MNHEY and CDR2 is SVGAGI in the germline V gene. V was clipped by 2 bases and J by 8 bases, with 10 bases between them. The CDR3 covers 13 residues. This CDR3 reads CASSYVQGYEQFF. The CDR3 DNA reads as TGTGCCAGCAGTTACGTACAGGGCTATGAGCAGTTCTTC.

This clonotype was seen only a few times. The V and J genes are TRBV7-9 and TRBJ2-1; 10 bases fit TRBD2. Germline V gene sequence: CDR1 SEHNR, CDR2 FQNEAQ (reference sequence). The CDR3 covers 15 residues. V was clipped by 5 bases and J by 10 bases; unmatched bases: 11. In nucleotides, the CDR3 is TGTGCCAGCAGCCCACGGGCTAGCGGGAGAGGGGAGCAGTTCTTC. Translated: CASSPRASGRGEQFF.

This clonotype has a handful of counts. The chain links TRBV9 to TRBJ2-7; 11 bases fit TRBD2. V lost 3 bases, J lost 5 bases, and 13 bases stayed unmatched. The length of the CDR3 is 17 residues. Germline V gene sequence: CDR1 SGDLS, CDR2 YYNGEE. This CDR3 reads CASSAAKSGTSGHEQYF. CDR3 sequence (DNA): TGTGCCAGCAGCGCCGCTAAGTCCGGGACTAGCGGCCACGAGCAGTACTTC.

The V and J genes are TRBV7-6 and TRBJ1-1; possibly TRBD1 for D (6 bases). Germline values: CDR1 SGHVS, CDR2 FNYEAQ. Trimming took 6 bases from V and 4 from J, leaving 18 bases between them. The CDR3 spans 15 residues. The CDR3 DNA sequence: TGTGCCAGCAGTTCAGCGTTATCAGGGGTCACTGAAGCTTTCTTT. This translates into CASSSALSGVTEAFF. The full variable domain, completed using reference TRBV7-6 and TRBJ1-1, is GAGVSQSPRYKVTKRGQDVALRCDPISGHVSLYWYRQALGQGPEFLTYFNYEAQQDKSGLPNDRFSAERPEGSISTLTIQRTEQRDSAMYRCASSSALSGVTEAFFGQGTRLTVV.

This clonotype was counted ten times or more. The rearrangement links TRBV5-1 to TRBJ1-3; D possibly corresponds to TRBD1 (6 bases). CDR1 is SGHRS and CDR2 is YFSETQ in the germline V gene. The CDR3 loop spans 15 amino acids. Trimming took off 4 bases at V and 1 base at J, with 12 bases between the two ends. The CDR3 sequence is CASSPDSTSGNTIYF. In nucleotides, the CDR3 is TGCGCCAGCAGCCCGGACAGCACATCTGGAAACACCATATATTTT.

The CDR3 nucleotides are TGTGCCAGCAGTTTAAAAGACAGCTTCTACGAGCAGTACTTC. Its translation is CASSLKDSFYEQYF. V is TRBV27 and J is TRBJ2-7, with D perhaps matching TRBD1 (5 bases). Trimming removed 2 bases at V and 3 bases at J, with 11 bases between. The length of the CDR3 is 14 residues. Germline V gene sequence: CDR1 MNHEY, CDR2 SMNVEV (reference sequence).

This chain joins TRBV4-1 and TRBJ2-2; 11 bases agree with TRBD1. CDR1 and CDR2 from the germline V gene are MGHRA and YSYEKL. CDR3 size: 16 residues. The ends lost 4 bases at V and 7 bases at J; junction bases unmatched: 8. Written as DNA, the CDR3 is TGCGCCAGCAGCCCGCCCGGGACAGGGGGGTACGGGGAGCTGTTTTTT. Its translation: CASSPPGTGGYGELFF.